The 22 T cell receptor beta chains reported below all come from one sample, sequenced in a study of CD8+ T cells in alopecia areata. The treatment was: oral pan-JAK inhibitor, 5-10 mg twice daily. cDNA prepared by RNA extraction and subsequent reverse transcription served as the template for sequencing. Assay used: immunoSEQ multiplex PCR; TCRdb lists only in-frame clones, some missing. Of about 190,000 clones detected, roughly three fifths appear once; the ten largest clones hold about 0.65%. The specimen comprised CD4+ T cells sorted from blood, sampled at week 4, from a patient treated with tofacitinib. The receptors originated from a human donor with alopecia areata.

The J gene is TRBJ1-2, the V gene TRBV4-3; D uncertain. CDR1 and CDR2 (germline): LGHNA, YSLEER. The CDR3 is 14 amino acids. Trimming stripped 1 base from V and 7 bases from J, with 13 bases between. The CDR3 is CASSQGPHRAGYTF. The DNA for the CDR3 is TGCGCCAGCAGCCAAGGACCGCATAGGGCTGGCTACACCTTC.

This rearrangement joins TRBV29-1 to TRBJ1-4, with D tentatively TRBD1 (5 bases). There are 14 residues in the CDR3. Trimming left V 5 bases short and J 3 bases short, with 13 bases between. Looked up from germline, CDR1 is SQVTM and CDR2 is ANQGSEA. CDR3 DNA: TGCAGCGTTTCAGGGCCAGGCTCTAATGAAAAACTGTTTTTT. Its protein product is CSVSGPGSNEKLFF.

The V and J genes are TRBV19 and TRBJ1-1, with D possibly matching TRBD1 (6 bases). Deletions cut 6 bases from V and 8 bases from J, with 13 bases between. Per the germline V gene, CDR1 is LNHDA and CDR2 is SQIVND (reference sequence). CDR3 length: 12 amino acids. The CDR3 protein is CASSHKTGEAFF. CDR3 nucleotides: TGTGCCAGTAGCCATAAGACAGGAGAAGCTTTCTTT.

The CDR3 DNA reads as TGTGCCGGTGGGGCAGGGTTGTACGAGCAGTACTTC. Translation: CAGGAGLYEQYF. V and J are TRBV28 and TRBJ2-7; D is possibly TRBD1 (5 bases). The CDR3 consists of 12 residues. V lost 11 bases to trimming and J lost 4 bases, with 15 bases between them. Germline V gene sequence: CDR1 MDHEN, CDR2 SYDVKM.

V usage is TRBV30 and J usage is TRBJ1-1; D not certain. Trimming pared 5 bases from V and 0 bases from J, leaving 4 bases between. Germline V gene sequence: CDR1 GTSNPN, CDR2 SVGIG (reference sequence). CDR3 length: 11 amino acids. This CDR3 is CAWLMNTEAFF. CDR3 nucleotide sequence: TGTGCCTGGCTGATGAACACTGAAGCTTTCTTT.

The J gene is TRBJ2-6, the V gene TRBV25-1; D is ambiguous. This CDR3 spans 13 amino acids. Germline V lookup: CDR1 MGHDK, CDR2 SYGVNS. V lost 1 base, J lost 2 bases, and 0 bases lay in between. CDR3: CASSESGANVLTF. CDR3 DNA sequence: TGTGCCAGCAGTGAATCTGGGGCCAACGTCCTGACTTTC.

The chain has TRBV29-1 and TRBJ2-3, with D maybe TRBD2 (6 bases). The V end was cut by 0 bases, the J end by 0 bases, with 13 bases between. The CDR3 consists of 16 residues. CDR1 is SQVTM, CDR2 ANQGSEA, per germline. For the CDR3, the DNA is TGCAGCGTTGAAGATCCGGCTAGCGCCAGCACAGATACGCAGTATTTT. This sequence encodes CSVEDPASASTDTQYF.

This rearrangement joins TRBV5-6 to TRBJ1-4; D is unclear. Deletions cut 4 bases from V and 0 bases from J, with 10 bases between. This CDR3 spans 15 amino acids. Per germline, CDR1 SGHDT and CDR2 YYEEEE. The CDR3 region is CASSPQETTNEKLFF. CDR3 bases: TGTGCCAGCAGCCCCCAGGAGACAACTAATGAAAAACTGTTTTTT.

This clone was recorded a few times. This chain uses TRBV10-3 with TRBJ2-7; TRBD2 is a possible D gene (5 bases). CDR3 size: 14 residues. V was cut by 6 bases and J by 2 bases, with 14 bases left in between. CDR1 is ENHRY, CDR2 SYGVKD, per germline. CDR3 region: CAIRTRQGAYEQYF. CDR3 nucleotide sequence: TGTGCCATCAGAACTAGACAAGGAGCCTACGAGCAGTACTTC.

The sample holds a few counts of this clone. CDR3 residues: CASSPPGNEQFF. The CDR3 bases are TGTGCCAGCAGCCCCCCGGGAAATGAGCAGTTCTTC. The V and J genes are TRBV5-4 and TRBJ2-1; D is possibly TRBD2 (5 bases). Germline V gives CDR1 SGHNT, CDR2 YYREEE (reference sequence). This CDR3 contains 12 residues. V lost 4 bases, J lost 7 bases, and 9 bases lay in between.

CDR3 loop: CASSEGTVYTEAFF. In DNA, the CDR3 is TGTGCCAGCAGTGAAGGGACAGTGTACACTGAAGCTTTCTTT. The chain couples TRBV2 to TRBJ1-1; possibly TRBD1 for D (6 bases). The V end was cut by 1 base, the J end by 3 bases, with 9 bases between. CDR3 length: 14 residues. CDR1 and CDR2 from the germline V gene are SNHLY and FYNNEI.

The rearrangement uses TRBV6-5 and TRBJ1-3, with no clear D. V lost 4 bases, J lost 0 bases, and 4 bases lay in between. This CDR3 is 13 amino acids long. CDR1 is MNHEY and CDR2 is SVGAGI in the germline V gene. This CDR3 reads CASSWDSGNTIYF. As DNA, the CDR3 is TGTGCCAGCAGTTGGGACTCTGGAAACACCATATATTTT.

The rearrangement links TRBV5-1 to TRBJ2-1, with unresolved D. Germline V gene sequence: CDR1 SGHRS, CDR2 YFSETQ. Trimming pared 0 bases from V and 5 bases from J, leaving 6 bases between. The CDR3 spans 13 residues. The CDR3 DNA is TGCGCCAGCAGCTTGGTCGTTAACAATGAGCAGTTCTTC. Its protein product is CASSLVVNNEQFF.

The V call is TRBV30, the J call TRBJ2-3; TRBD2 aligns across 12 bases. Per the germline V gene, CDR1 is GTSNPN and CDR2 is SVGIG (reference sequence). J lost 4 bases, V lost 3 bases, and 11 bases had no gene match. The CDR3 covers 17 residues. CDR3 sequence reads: CAWSVPGLAGISDTQYF. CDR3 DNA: TGTGCCTGGAGCGTCCCCGGACTAGCGGGAATCTCAGATACGCAGTATTTT.

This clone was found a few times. For the CDR3, the DNA is TGCAGCGTTGAGGGGCAGGGGGCCTATGGCTACACCTTC. Translated, it gives CSVEGQGAYGYTF. V usage is TRBV29-1 and J usage is TRBJ1-2; 8 nucleotides match TRBD1. Germline V gene sequence: CDR1 SQVTM, CDR2 ANQGSEA. The CDR3 has 13 amino acids. V lost 3 bases, J lost 4 bases, and 4 bases stayed unmatched.

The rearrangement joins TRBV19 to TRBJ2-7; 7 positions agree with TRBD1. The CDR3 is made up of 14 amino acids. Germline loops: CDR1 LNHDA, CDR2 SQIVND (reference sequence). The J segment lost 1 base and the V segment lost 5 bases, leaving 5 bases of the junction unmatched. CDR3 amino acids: CASSLRQGSYEQYF. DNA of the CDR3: TGTGCCAGTAGTCTCCGACAGGGATCCTACGAGCAGTACTTC. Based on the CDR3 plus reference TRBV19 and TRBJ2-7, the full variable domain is DGGITQSPKYLFRKEGQNVTLSCEQNLNHDAMYWYRQDPGQGLRLIYYSQIVNDFQKGDIAEGYSVSREKKESFPLTVTSAQKNPTAFYLCASSLRQGSYEQYFGPGTRLTVT.

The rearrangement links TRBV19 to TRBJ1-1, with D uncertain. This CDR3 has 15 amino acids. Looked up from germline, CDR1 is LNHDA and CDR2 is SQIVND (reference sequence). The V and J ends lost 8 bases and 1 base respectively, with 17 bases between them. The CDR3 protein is CASLDGGLGNTEAFF. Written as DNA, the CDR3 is TGTGCCAGTTTGGACGGTGGGTTAGGGAACACTGAAGCTTTCTTT. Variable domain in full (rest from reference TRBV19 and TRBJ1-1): DGGITQSPKYLFRKEGQNVTLSCEQNLNHDAMYWYRQDPGQGLRLIYYSQIVNDFQKGDIAEGYSVSREKKESFPLTVTSAQKNPTAFYLCASLDGGLGNTEAFFGQGTRLTVV.

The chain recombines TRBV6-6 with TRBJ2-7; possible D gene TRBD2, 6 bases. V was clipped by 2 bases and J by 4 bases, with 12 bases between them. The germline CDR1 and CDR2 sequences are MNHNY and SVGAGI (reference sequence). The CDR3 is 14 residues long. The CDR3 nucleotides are TGTGCCAGCAGTTACCTTTACGGGAGTTACGAGCAGTACTTC. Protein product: CASSYLYGSYEQYF.

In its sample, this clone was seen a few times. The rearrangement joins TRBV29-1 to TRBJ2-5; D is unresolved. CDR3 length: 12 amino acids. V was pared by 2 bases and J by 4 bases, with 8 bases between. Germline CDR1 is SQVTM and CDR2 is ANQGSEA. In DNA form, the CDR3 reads TGCAGCGTTGAAAGGACGGGAGAGACCCAGTACTTC. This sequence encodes CSVERTGETQYF. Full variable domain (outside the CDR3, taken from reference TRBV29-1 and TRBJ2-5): SAVISQKPSRDICQRGTSLTIQCQVDSQVTMMFWYRQQPGQSLTLIATANQGSEATYESGFVIDKFPISRPNLTFSTLTVSNMSPEDSSIYLCSVERTGETQYFGPGTRLLVL.

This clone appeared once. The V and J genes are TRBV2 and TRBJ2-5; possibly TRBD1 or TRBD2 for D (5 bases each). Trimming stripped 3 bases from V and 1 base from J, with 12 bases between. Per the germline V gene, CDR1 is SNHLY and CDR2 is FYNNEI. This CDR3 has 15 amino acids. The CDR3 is CASSDLWGIQETQYF. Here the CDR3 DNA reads TGTGCCAGCAGTGACCTGTGGGGGATCCAAGAGACCCAGTACTTC.

DNA of the CDR3: TGTGCCAGCCGGACCGGCTTGCAGCAGTACTTC. It translates to CASRTGLQQYF. The chain joins TRBV7-2 to TRBJ2-7; unclear D gene. V lost 8 bases, J lost 8 bases, and 13 bases lay in between. The CDR3 is 11 residues long. CDR1 and CDR2 (germline): SGHTA, FQGNSA.

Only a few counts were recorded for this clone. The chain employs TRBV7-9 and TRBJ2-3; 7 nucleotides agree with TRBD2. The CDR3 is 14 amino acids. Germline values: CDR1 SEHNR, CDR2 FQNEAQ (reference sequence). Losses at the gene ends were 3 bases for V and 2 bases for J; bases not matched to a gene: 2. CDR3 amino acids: CASSLREYTDTQYF. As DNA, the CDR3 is TGTGCCAGCAGCTTGCGGGAGTACACAGATACGCAGTATTTT.